The 11 T cell receptor beta chains given below trace back to one sample, sequenced in a study of OX40 agonist ivuxolimab in advanced cancers. Only in-frame clones appear in the TCRdb table, and some are missing; sequencing was by immunoSEQ multiplex PCR. The sample comprises over 10,000 clones, roughly two thirds of which are singletons, and over 20% rests with the top ten. This specimen consisted of CD4+ or CD8+ T cells sorted from blood, obtained in a trial of the OX40 agonist ivuxolimab. These receptor sequences come from an adult with an advanced solid tumor such as melanoma, head and neck, liver or kidney cancer.

The chain carries TRBV30 and TRBJ1-6; 11 bases fit TRBD1. The trim removed 4 bases at V and 10 bases at J, leaving 6 bases unmatched. Per the germline V gene, CDR1 is GTSNPN and CDR2 is SVGIG (reference sequence). The CDR3 runs 14 residues. The CDR3 spells CAWTRDRGRSPLHF. The CDR3 region has the DNA TGTGCCTGGACCAGGGACAGGGGGAGGTCACCCCTCCACTTT.

CDR3 loop: CASSITRGGTEAFF. In DNA form, the CDR3 reads TGTGCCAGCAGCATTACCAGGGGTGGCACTGAAGCTTTCTTT. The chain combines TRBV7-6 with TRBJ1-1; TRBD1 is a possible D gene (6 bases). This CDR3 region has 14 residues. Germline CDR1 is SGHVS and CDR2 is FNYEAQ. V gave up 5 bases and J gave up 4 bases, with 14 bases separating them.

In this sample, this clone turned up a few times. V usage is TRBV15 and J usage is TRBJ2-7; D not resolved. Between the trimmed V and J ends, which lost 4 bases and 3 bases, there was a span of 10 bases. The V gene's germline CDR1 is LNHNV and CDR2 YYDKDF (reference sequence). The CDR3 totals 13 residues. In nucleotides, the CDR3 is TGTGCCACCAGCAAGGAAAGTAGCTACGAGCAGTACTTC. Translating gives CATSKESSYEQYF.

This clone showed up just a few times. V and J are TRBV7-6 and TRBJ2-7, with 13 positions matching TRBD2. From germline, CDR1 is SGHVS and CDR2 FNYEAQ. The CDR3 extends over 15 amino acids. V trimming: 5 bases; J trimming: 4 bases; junction bases outside the gene matches: 5. CDR3 sequence reads: CASSEGTSGEYEQYF. In DNA, the CDR3 is TGTGCCAGCAGCGAAGGGACTAGCGGGGAATACGAGCAGTACTTC.

This clone was seen only a few times. This sequence joins TRBV4-1 and TRBJ1-3; possible D gene TRBD1, 5 bases. The CDR3 loop spans 14 amino acids. Trimming removed 2 bases from V and 4 bases from J, with 9 bases in between. CDR1 is MGHRA and CDR2 is YSYEKL in the germline V gene. CDR3 in amino acids: CASSQTRDGNTIYF. CDR3 coding DNA: TGCGCCAGCAGCCAAACCAGGGACGGAAACACCATATATTTT.

CDR3 residues: CASSEDGQRMNTEAFF. CDR3 nucleotide sequence: TGTGCCAGCAGTGAAGACGGACAGAGAATGAACACTGAAGCTTTCTTT. The genes are TRBV6-1 and TRBJ1-1; TRBD1 might be the D (6 bases). The CDR3 loop spans 16 amino acids. V lost 1 base and J lost 0, with 12 bases in between. Germline values: CDR1 MNHNS, CDR2 SASEGT.

The chain couples TRBV7-6 to TRBJ1-5; TRBD1 is a possible D gene (6 bases). Between the trimmed V and J ends, which lost 0 bases and 7 bases, there was a span of 16 bases. The CDR3 loop spans 16 amino acids. Germline V gene lookup returns CDR1 SGHVS and CDR2 FNYEAQ. Here the CDR3 DNA reads TGTGCCAGCAGCTTAGCGGGGTTGGGGGGCACACAGCCCCAGCATTTT. Its translation is CASSLAGLGGTQPQHF. The whole variable domain, filled in from reference TRBV7-6 and TRBJ1-5, reads GAGVSQSPRYKVTKRGQDVALRCDPISGHVSLYWYRQALGQGPEFLTYFNYEAQQDKSGLPNDRFSAERPEGSISTLTIQRTEQRDSAMYRCASSLAGLGGTQPQHFGDGTRLSIL.

CDR3 sequence (DNA): TGTGCCAGCAGTCTTGAGGGAACTGGGGCCAACGTCCTGACTTTC. It is translated as CASSLEGTGANVLTF. The chain has TRBV28 and TRBJ2-6; tentative D call: TRBD2 (5 bases). CDR1 is MDHEN and CDR2 is SYDVKM in the germline V gene. The CDR3 is 15 residues long. With 5 bases removed from V and 2 bases from J, the gap between germline ends came to 10 bases.

This clone was recorded a few times. The rearrangement uses TRBV7-7 and TRBJ2-2, with D possibly being TRBD2 (5 bases). The CDR3 runs 14 residues. V dropped 5 bases and J dropped 7 bases, with 14 bases sitting between them. In germline, CDR1 is SSHAT, CDR2 FNYEAQ (reference sequence). CDR3 protein: CASSLTRAGGELFF. CDR3 DNA sequence: TGTGCCAGCAGCCTAACTAGGGCGGGCGGGGAGCTGTTTTTT.

V is TRBV4-3 and J is TRBJ2-7, with 10 bases aligning to TRBD2. The CDR3 has 16 amino acids. CDR1 and CDR2 from the germline V gene are LGHNA and YSLEER. J gave up 3 bases and V 4 bases, and 9 bases lay outside the gene matches. In DNA form, the CDR3 reads TGCGCCAGCAGCCTACACCCTAGCGGGAGTTTCTACGAGCAGTACTTC. Encoded protein: CASSLHPSGSFYEQYF.

The V call is TRBV6-5, the J call TRBJ1-5; tentatively, D is TRBD1 (5 bases). Trimming removed 6 bases from V and 0 bases from J, with 12 bases in between. Germline V lookup: CDR1 MNHEY, CDR2 SVGAGI. The CDR3 covers 15 residues. DNA for the CDR3: TGTGCCAGCAGGAAGACAGTAGATAGCAATCAGCCCCAGCATTTT. Translating gives CASRKTVDSNQPQHF.